The 25 T cell receptor beta chains presented below share a single source sample, sequenced in a study of monozygotic twins with inflammatory bowel disease. One entry per CDR3 protein, without DNA, is what TCRdb gives after re-calling the 5' RACE reads. The sample holds some 170,000 distinct CDR3 sequences. Sequenced input: blood. The receptors were gathered from a human donor with ulcerative colitis or Crohn's disease, or a healthy co-twin of an affected twin (not recorded which).

The chain recombines TRBV29-1 with TRBJ2-3; the TCRdb call, TRBD1, lacks DNA for checking. The CDR3 covers 13 residues. CDR1 is SQVTM, CDR2 ANQGSEA, per germline. CDR3 sequence reads: CSVEPGNTDTQYF.

The rearrangement links TRBV7-2 to TRBJ2-3; TCRdb picks TRBD1, but there is no DNA to check that call. Per germline, CDR1 SGHTA and CDR2 FQGNSA. This CDR3 is built from 15 residues. The CDR3 spells CASSPRTGITDTQYF.

The chain recombines TRBV7-7 with TRBJ2-1; TCRdb's D call of TRBD2 is untestable without DNA. This CDR3 contains 15 residues. The germline gives CDR1 SSHAT, CDR2 FNYEAQ (reference sequence). CDR3 loop: CASSLEVSSYNEQFF.

CDR3 in amino acids: CASSYQEGTEAFF. V and J are TRBV6-6 and TRBJ1-1. Germline CDR1 MNHNY, CDR2 SVGAGI (reference sequence). The length of the CDR3 is 13 residues.

V usage is TRBV5-1 and J usage is TRBJ2-1; TCRdb designates TRBD1, a call that cannot be tested without DNA. Germline V lookup: CDR1 SGHRS, CDR2 YFSETQ. CDR3 length: 14 amino acids. The CDR3 is CASSLTQGLDEQFF.

This sequence joins TRBV20-1 and TRBJ1-2; the D call of TRBD1 rests on TCRdb alone, since no DNA is present to check it. CDR3 length equals 13 residues. Germline CDR1 is DFQATT and CDR2 is SNEGSKA (reference sequence). CDR3 amino acids: CSAREGRRYGYTF.

The chain joins TRBV6-5 to TRBJ1-2; the D call from TCRdb, TRBD1, cannot be confirmed without DNA. Looked up from germline, CDR1 is MNHEY and CDR2 is SVGAGI. The CDR3 extends over 13 amino acids. CDR3 in amino acids: CASRGTGFYGYTF.

The V gene is TRBV6-6, the J gene TRBJ1-3. This CDR3 comprises 12 residues. Germline CDR1 is MNHNY and CDR2 is SVGAGI (reference sequence). The CDR3 is CASRPAGNTIYF.

The J gene is TRBJ2-7, the V gene TRBV21-1; the TCRdb call, TRBD1, lacks DNA for checking. TRBV21-1 is recorded as a pseudogene. CDR3 length: 12 residues. The CDR3 region is CATKGQGCEQYF.

The chain couples TRBV6-5 to TRBJ1-1. CDR3 size: 15 residues. Germline CDR1 MNHEY, CDR2 SVGAGI. The CDR3 loop reads CASSYSNLMNTEAFF.

The genes are TRBV4-3 and TRBJ1-2. Germline V CDR1 and CDR2: LGHNA, YSLEER. This CDR3 has 14 residues. CDR3 sequence reads: CASSQAGRNYGYTF.

CDR3 residues: CAWSATQRNTEAFF. V usage is TRBV30 and J usage is TRBJ1-1. This CDR3 spans 14 amino acids. Germline V gene lookup returns CDR1 GTSNPN and CDR2 SVGIG (reference sequence).

The genes are TRBV4-3 and TRBJ1-2. This CDR3 spans 14 amino acids. Germline loops: CDR1 LGHNA, CDR2 YSLEER. Here the CDR3 reads CASSPQRDYYGYTF.

The genes are TRBV12-3 or TRBV12-4 and TRBJ1-6; TCRdb indicates TRBD1, and absent DNA this call remains unverified. The CDR3 contains 15 residues. The CDR3 is CASAPRPLGNSPLHF.

V is TRBV20-1 and J is TRBJ2-3; lacking DNA, the TRBD1 call made by TCRdb goes unchecked. The CDR3 totals 14 residues. Germline V CDR1 and CDR2: DFQATT, SNEGSKA (reference sequence). The CDR3 loop is CSASWSGTADTQYF.

CDR3: CASSPWTGMNTEAFF. V gene TRBV7-2 combines with J gene TRBJ1-1; checking the TCRdb D call of TRBD1 is not possible without DNA. The CDR3 length is 15 residues. CDR1 SGHTA and CDR2 FQGNSA come from the germline V gene.

V gene TRBV6-5 combines with J gene TRBJ1-5. This CDR3 comprises 15 residues. The germline CDR1 and CDR2 sequences are MNHEY and SVGAGI. CDR3 region: CASLYRVLDNQPQHF.

The chain employs TRBV27 and TRBJ2-2; TCRdb's D gene call, TRBD2, goes unchecked for lack of DNA. This CDR3 is 15 amino acids long. Germline values: CDR1 MNHEY, CDR2 SMNVEV (reference sequence). The CDR3 sequence: CASSPQGLHTGELFF.

The gene calls are TRBV29-1 and TRBJ2-3; there is no DNA to check the TCRdb D call of TRBD2. Germline CDR1 reads SQVTM; CDR2 reads ANQGSEA. The CDR3 consists of 16 residues. The CDR3 loop is CSVVPHSAGPTDTQYF.

V and J are TRBV5-1 and TRBJ1-4; TCRdb calls TRBD1, which cannot be checked without DNA. CDR1 SGHRS and CDR2 YFSETQ come from the germline V gene. There are 15 residues in the CDR3. CDR3 sequence reads: CASSLQGASHEKLFF. Combining the CDR3 with reference TRBV5-1 and TRBJ1-4 gives the whole variable domain KAGVTQTPRYLIKTRGQQVTLSCSPISGHRSVSWYQQTPGQGLQFLFEYFSETQRNKGNFPGRFSGRQFSNSRSEMNVSTLELGDSALYLCASSLQGASHEKLFFGSGTQLSVL.

This sequence joins TRBV24-1 and TRBJ2-5. Per the germline V gene, CDR1 is KGHDR and CDR2 is SFDVKD. The CDR3 is 14 amino acids. This chain's CDR3 is CATSAAGSIETQYF.

J is TRBJ1-5 and V is TRBV12-3 or TRBV12-4; without DNA, the TCRdb call of TRBD1 cannot be checked. This CDR3 has 15 amino acids. This CDR3 is CASSSPDRGIQPQHF.

This chain links TRBV15 with TRBJ2-7; as DNA is missing, the TRBD1 call by TCRdb cannot be tested. The CDR3 length is 14 residues. CDR1 and CDR2 from the germline V gene are LNHNV and YYDKDF (reference sequence). The CDR3: CATSRVEGTGEQYF.

The gene calls are TRBV20-1 and TRBJ2-3; TCRdb picks TRBD2, but there is no DNA to check that call. Germline V CDR1 and CDR2: DFQATT, SNEGSKA (reference sequence). The CDR3 contains 14 residues. This chain's CDR3 is CSAWTSGSGDTQYF.

The V and J genes are TRBV7-2 and TRBJ2-4; TCRdb indicates TRBD1, and absent DNA this call remains unverified. The CDR3 spans 16 residues. The germline CDR1 and CDR2 sequences are SGHTA and FQGNSA. CDR3 in amino acids: CASSLGGGGFGNIQYF.